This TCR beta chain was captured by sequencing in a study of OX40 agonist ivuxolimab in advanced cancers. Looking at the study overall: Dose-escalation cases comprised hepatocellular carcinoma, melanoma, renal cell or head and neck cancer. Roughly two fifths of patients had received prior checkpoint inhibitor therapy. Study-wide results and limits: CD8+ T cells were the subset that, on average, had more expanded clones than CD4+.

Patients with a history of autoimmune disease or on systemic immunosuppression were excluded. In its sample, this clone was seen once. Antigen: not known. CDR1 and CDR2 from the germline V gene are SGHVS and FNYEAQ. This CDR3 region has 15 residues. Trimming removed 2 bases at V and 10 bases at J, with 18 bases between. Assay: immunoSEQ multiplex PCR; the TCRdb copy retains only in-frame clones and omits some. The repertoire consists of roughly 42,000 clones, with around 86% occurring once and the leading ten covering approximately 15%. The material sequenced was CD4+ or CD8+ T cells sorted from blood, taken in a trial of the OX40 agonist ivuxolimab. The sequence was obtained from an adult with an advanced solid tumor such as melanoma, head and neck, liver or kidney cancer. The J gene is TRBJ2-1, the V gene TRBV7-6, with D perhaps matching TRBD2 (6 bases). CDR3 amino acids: CASSLSPGSFGEQFF. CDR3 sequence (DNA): TGTGCCAGCAGCTTATCTCCCGGGAGTTTTGGCGAGCAGTTCTTC.